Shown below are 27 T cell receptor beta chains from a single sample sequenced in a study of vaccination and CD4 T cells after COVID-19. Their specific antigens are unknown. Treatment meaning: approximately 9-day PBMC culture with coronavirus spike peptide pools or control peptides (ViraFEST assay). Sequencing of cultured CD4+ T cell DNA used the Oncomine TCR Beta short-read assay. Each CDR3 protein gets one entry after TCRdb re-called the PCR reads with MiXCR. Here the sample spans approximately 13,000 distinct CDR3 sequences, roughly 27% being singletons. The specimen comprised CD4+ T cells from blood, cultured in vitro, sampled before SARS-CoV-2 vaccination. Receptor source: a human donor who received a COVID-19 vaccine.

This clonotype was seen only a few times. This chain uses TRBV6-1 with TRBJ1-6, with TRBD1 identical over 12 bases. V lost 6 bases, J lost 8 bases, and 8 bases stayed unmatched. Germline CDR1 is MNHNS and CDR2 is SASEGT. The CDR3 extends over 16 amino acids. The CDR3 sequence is CASRTGTGGAYSPLHF. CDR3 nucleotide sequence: TGTGCCAGCAGAACCGGGACAGGGGGCGCTTATTCACCCCTCCACTTT.

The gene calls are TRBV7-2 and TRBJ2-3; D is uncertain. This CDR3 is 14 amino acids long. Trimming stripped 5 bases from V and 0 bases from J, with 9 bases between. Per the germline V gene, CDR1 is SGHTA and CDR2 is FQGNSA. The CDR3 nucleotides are TGTGCCAGCAGCCCCCAACTCAGCACAGATACGCAGTATTTT. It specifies CASSPQLSTDTQYF.

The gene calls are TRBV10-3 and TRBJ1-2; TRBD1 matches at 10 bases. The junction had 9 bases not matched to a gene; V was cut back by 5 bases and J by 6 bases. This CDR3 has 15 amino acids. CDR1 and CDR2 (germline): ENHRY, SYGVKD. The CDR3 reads CAISSGTGEKDGYTF. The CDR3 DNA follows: TGTGCCATCAGTTCCGGGACAGGGGAGAAGGATGGCTACACCTTC.

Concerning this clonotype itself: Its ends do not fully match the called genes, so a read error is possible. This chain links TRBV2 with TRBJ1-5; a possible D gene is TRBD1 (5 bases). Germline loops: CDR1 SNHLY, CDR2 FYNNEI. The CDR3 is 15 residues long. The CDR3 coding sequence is TGTGCCAGCAGTGATCTGGGACGGGGCAATCAGCTCCAGCATTTT. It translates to CASSDLGRGNQLQHF.

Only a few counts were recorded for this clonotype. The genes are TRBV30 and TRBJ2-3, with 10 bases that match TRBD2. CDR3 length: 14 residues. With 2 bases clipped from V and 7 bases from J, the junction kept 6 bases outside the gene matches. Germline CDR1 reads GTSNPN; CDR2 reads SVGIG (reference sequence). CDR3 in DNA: TGTGCCTGGAGTCCCGGGACTAGCGCACATACGCAGTATTTT. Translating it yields CAWSPGTSAHTQYF.

The chain's CDR3 is CATSDSEYEQYF. The CDR3 DNA reads as TGTGCCACCAGTGATTCAGAGTACGAGCAGTACTTC. The chain couples TRBV24-1 to TRBJ2-7; unclear D gene. The CDR3 loop spans 12 amino acids. Germline loops: CDR1 KGHDR, CDR2 SFDVKD. V was cut by 2 bases and J by 4 bases, with 5 bases left in between.

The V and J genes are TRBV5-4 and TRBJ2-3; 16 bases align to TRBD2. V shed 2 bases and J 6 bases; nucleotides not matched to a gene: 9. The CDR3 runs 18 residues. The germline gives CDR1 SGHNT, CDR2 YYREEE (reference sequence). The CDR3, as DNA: TGTGCCAGCAGCTTTACAGCCCTGGGACTAGCGGGGGGGGATACGCAGTATTTT. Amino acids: CASSFTALGLAGGDTQYF.

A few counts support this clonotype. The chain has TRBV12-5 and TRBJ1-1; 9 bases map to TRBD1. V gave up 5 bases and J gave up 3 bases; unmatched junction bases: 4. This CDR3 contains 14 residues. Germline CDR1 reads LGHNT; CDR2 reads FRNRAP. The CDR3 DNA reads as TGTGCTAGTGGTCAGGACAGGGGCGACACTGAAGCTTTCTTT. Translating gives CASGQDRGDTEAFF.

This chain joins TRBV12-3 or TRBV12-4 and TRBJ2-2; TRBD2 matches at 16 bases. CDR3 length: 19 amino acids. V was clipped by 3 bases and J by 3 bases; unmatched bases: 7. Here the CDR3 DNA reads TGTGCCAGCAGTTTTTCGGGACTAGCGGGGGGGTTTGACACCGGGGAGCTGTTTTTT. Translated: CASSFSGLAGGFDTGELFF.

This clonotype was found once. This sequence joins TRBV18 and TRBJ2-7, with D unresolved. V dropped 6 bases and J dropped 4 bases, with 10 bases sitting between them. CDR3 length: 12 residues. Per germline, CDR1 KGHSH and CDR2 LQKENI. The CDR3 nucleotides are TGTGCCAGCTCGGGGTCCAGATACGAGCAGTACTTC. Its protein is CASSGSRYEQYF.

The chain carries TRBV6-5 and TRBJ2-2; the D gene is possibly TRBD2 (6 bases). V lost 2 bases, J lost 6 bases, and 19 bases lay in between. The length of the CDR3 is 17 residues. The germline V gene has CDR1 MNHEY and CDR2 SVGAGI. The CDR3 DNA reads TGTGCCAGCAGTTACAGCTTTATGGAGGGAGCACCCGGGGAGCTGTTTTTT. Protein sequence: CASSYSFMEGAPGELFF.

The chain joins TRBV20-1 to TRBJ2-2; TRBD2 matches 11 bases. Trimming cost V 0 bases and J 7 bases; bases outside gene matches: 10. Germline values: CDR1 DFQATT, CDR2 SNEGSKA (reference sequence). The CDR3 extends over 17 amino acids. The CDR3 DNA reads TGCAGTGCTAGAGACGCTAGCGGGGGGAGTGTTAACGGGGAGCTGTTTTTT. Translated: CSARDASGGSVNGELFF.

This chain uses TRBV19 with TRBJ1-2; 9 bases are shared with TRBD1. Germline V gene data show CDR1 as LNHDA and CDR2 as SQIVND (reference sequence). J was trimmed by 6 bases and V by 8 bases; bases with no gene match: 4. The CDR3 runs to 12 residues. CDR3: CASGDRAHGYTF. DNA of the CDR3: TGTGCCAGTGGGGACAGGGCTCATGGCTACACCTTC.

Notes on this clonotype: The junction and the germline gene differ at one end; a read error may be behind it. CDR3 loop: CASRLAGRPYGYTF. Written as DNA, the CDR3 is TGTGCCAGCAGGTTAGCCGGACGTCCATATGGCTACACCTTC. The chain links TRBV7-2 to TRBJ1-2; D uncertain. This CDR3 is built from 14 residues. In germline, CDR1 is SGHTA, CDR2 FQGNSA. Supplemented by reference TRBV7-2 and TRBJ1-2, the full variable domain reads GAGVSQSPSNKVTEKGKDVELRCDPISGHTALYWYRQSLGQGLEFLIYFQGNSAPDKSGLPSDRFSAERTGGSVSTLTIQRTQQEDSAVYLCASRLAGRPYGYTFGSGTRLTVV.

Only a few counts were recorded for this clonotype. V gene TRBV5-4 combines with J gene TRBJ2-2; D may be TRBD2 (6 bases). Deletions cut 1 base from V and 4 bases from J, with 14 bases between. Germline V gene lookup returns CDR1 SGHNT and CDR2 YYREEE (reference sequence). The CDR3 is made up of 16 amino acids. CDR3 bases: TGTGCCAGCAGCTTGTCCCGTCAGGGAGGCACCGGGGAGCTGTTTTTT. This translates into CASSLSRQGGTGELFF.

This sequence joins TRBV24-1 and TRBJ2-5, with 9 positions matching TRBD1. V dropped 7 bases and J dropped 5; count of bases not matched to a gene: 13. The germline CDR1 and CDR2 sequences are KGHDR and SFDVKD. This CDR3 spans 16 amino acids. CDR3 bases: TGTGCCACCAGCCCTCAGGACAGGGGAATTACGGAGACCCAGTACTTC. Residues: CATSPQDRGITETQYF.

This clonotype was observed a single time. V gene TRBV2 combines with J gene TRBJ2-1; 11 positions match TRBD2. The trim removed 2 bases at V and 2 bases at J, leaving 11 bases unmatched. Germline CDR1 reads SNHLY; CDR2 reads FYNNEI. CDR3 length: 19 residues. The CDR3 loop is CASSERSSGGTLTYNEQFF. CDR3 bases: TGTGCCAGCAGTGAACGGTCTAGCGGGGGGACCCTGACCTACAATGAGCAGTTCTTC.

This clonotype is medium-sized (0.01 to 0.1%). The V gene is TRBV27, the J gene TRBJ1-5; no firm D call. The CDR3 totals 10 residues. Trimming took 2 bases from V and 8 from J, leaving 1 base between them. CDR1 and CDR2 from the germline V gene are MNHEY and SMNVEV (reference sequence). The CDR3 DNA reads TGTGCCAGCAGTTTAGAGCCCCAGCATTTT. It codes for CASSLEPQHF.

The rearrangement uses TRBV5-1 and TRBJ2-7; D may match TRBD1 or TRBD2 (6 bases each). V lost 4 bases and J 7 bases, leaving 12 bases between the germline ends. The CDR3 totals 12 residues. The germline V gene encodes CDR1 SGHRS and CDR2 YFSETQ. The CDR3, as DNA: TGCGCCAGCAGCGTAACAGGGACTGAGCAGTACTTC. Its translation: CASSVTGTEQYF.

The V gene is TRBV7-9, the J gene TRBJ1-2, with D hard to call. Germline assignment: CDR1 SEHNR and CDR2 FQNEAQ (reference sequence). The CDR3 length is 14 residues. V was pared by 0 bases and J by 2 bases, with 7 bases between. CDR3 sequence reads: CASSLASRNYGYTF. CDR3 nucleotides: TGTGCCAGCAGCTTAGCGTCGCGAAACTATGGCTACACCTTC.

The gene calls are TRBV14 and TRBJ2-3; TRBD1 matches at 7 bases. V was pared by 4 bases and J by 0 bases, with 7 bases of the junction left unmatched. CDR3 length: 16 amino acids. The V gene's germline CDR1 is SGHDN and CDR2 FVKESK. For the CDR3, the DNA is TGTGCCAGCAGCCGCTGGACAGGTCACAGCACAGATACGCAGTATTTT. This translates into CASSRWTGHSTDTQYF. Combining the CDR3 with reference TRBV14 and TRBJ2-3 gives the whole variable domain EAGVTQFPSHSVIEKGQTVTLRCDPISGHDNLYWYRRVMGKEIKFLLHFVKESKQDESGMPNNRFLAERTGGTYSTLKVQPAELEDSGVYFCASSRWTGHSTDTQYFGPGTRLTVL.

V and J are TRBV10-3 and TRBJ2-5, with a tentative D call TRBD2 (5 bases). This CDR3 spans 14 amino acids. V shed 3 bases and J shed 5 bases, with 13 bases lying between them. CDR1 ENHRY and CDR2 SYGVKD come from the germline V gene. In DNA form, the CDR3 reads TGTGCCATCAGTGAAGGACTCAGCCAGGAGACCCAGTACTTC. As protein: CAISEGLSQETQYF.

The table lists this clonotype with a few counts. The CDR3 DNA sequence: TGCAGTGCTAGACCGGATAGCAATCAGCCCCAGCATTTT. Translating gives CSARPDSNQPQHF. This chain joins TRBV20-1 and TRBJ1-5; D call uncertain. The CDR3 is made up of 13 amino acids. Per germline, CDR1 DFQATT and CDR2 SNEGSKA (reference sequence). Trimming cost V 2 bases and J 0 bases, with 5 bases left between them.

The CDR3, as DNA: TGTGCCAGCAGATCCGGACTGTCCTATAAGTACGAGCAGTACTTC. Encoded protein: CASRSGLSYKYEQYF. This rearrangement joins TRBV7-2 to TRBJ2-7; D is perhaps TRBD2 (5 bases). V lost 6 bases and J lost 4, with 19 bases in between. This CDR3 has 15 amino acids. From germline, CDR1 is SGHTA and CDR2 FQGNSA. Combining the CDR3 with reference TRBV7-2 and TRBJ2-7 gives the whole variable domain GAGVSQSPSNKVTEKGKDVELRCDPISGHTALYWYRQSLGQGLEFLIYFQGNSAPDKSGLPSDRFSAERTGGSVSTLTIQRTQQEDSAVYLCASRSGLSYKYEQYFGPGTRLTVT.

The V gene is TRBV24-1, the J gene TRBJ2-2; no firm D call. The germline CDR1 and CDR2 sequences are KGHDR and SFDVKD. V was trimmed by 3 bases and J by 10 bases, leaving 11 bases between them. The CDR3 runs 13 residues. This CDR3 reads CATSDPGRKELFF. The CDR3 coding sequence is TGTGCCACCAGTGATCCCGGCCGAAAGGAGCTGTTTTTT.

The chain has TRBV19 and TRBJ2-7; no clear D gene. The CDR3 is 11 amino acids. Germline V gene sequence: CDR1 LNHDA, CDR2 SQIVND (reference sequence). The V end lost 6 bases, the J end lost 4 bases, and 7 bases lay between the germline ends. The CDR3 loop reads CASRNHYEQYF. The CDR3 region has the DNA TGTGCCAGTAGGAACCATTACGAGCAGTACTTC.

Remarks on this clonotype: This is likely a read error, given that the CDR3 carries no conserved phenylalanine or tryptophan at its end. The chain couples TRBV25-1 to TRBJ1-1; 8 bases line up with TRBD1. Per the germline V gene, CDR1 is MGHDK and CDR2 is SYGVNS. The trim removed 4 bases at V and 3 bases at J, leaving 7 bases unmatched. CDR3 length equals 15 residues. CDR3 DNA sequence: TGTGCCAGCAGTGTAACCGGGACAGGAGACACTGAAGCTTTCCTT. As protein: CASSVTGTGDTEAFL.